Each of the 18 T cell receptor beta chains below was sequenced from the same sample in a study of beta chain features in type 1 diabetes. Expressed TCRB transcripts were sequenced, since all the RNA that had been isolated was reverse transcribed. The protocol was immunoSEQ multiplex PCR, while the TCRdb copy is restricted to in-frame clones and leaves out a portion. The repertoire includes 250,000 or so clones, 68% of them detected once, and 0.053% sits in the top ten. The sequenced sample was naive CD4+ T cells from blood. Source of these receptors: a man aged 25-40 years in good health.

This clone has more than one count but fewer than ten. This chain connects TRBV14 to TRBJ2-7; 7 nucleotides match TRBD1. Trimming removed 0 bases from V and 3 bases from J; junction bases left unmatched: 2. Germline-derived CDR1 and CDR2 are SGHDN and FVKESK. The CDR3 runs 14 residues. CDR3: CASSQDRDSYEQYF. Here the CDR3 DNA reads TGTGCCAGCAGCCAAGATCGGGACAGCTACGAGCAGTACTTC.

The chain combines TRBV6-5 with TRBJ2-1; no definite D call. V was shortened by 5 bases and J by 3 bases, with 11 bases between the two germline ends. Germline V gene lookup returns CDR1 MNHEY and CDR2 SVGAGI. The CDR3 length is 14 residues. Here the CDR3 DNA reads TGTGCCAGCAGTGGGCGTGAGCACTACAATGAGCAGTTCTTC. This sequence encodes CASSGREHYNEQFF.

J is TRBJ2-5 and V is TRBV7-9; TRBD1 matches at 7 bases. The CDR3 runs to 13 residues. V lost 3 bases and J lost 4; bases outside the gene matches: 2. Germline loops: CDR1 SEHNR, CDR2 FQNEAQ (reference sequence). The chain's CDR3 is CASSFAGGETQYF. The CDR3 DNA follows: TGTGCCAGCAGCTTCGCAGGGGGAGAGACCCAGTACTTC.

The genes are TRBV7-9 and TRBJ2-5, with D perhaps TRBD1 (5 bases). Germline-derived CDR1 and CDR2 are SEHNR and FQNEAQ (reference sequence). The CDR3 is 15 amino acids. The V end was cut by 5 bases, the J end by 1 base, with 14 bases between. Here the CDR3 reads CASSPGQGLQETQYF. The CDR3 DNA follows: TGTGCCAGCAGCCCAGGGCAAGGGCTCCAAGAGACCCAGTACTTC.

In regard to this clone: Other DNA sequences of this sample code for an identical CDR3. J is TRBJ1-5 and V is TRBV29-1; tentative D call: TRBD1 (6 bases). Germline V CDR1 and CDR2: SQVTM, ANQGSEA. V was pared by 3 bases and J by 7 bases, with 13 bases between. The length of the CDR3 is 13 residues. The chain's CDR3 is CSVDGGQGQPQHF. The DNA for the CDR3 is TGCAGCGTTGACGGGGGGCAAGGACAGCCCCAGCATTTT.

The rearrangement joins TRBV5-1 to TRBJ2-3; no clear D gene. Trimming cost V 3 bases and J 6 bases, with 14 bases left between them. Germline CDR1 SGHRS, CDR2 YFSETQ. There are 14 residues in the CDR3. The DNA for the CDR3 is TGCGCCAGCAGCTCCGACCTCTCCTGGGATACGCAGTATTTT. Protein sequence: CASSSDLSWDTQYF.

For this clone: This CDR3 is also generated by other DNA sequences in the sample. The chain links TRBV30 to TRBJ2-2; no reliable D call. Germline CDR1 reads GTSNPN; CDR2 reads SVGIG (reference sequence). The CDR3 is 11 residues long. V shed 3 bases and J shed 8 bases, with 7 bases lying between them. The CDR3 loop is CAWSLAGELFF. CDR3 sequence (DNA): TGTGCCTGGAGCCTCGCTGGGGAGCTGTTTTTT. Looking up the rest from reference TRBV30 and TRBJ2-2 gives the full variable domain: SQTIHQWPATLVQPVGSPLSLECTVEGTSNPNLYWYRQAAGRGLQLLFYSVGIGQISSEVPQNLSASRPQDRQFILSSKKLLLSDSGFYLCAWSLAGELFFGEGSRLTVL.

V is TRBV2 and J is TRBJ2-3; TRBD1 or TRBD2 may be the D gene (5 bases each). The CDR3 runs 13 residues. The germline V gene has CDR1 SNHLY and CDR2 FYNNEI. V lost 3 bases, J lost 5 bases, and 9 bases lay in between. The CDR3 sequence: CASSDRGVDTQYF. DNA for the CDR3: TGTGCCAGCAGTGATCGAGGGGTAGATACGCAGTATTTT. The full variable domain, completed using reference TRBV2 and TRBJ2-3, is EPEVTQTPSHQVTQMGQEVILRCVPISNHLYFYWYRQILGQKVEFLVSFYNNEISEKSEIFDDQFSVERPDGSNFTLKIRSTKLEDSAMYFCASSDRGVDTQYFGPGTRLTVL.

The J gene is TRBJ2-1, the V gene TRBV30; D may correspond to TRBD1 or TRBD2 (5 bases each). The CDR3 is 13 residues long. The ends were cut back, 4 bases at V and 4 bases at J, with 11 bases in the middle. Germline CDR1 is GTSNPN and CDR2 is SVGIG (reference sequence). CDR3 sequence reads: CAWNGAPYNEQFF. The CDR3 DNA sequence: TGTGCCTGGAACGGGGCTCCTTACAATGAGCAGTTCTTC.

The rearrangement joins TRBV2 to TRBJ2-4; 7 bases match TRBD2. This CDR3 spans 16 amino acids. Germline V gene data show CDR1 as SNHLY and CDR2 as FYNNEI. The trim removed 1 base at V and 0 bases at J, leaving 3 bases unmatched. CDR3 in DNA: TGTGCCAGCAGTGAAGTCGTAGCGGGAGCCAAAAACATTCAGTACTTC. Its translation is CASSEVVAGAKNIQYF. Together with reference TRBV2 and TRBJ2-4, the CDR3 gives the full variable domain: EPEVTQTPSHQVTQMGQEVILRCVPISNHLYFYWYRQILGQKVEFLVSFYNNEISEKSEIFDDQFSVERPDGSNFTLKIRSTKLEDSAMYFCASSEVVAGAKNIQYFGAGTRLSVL.

The chain joins TRBV5-4 to TRBJ1-2; D remains ambiguous. The V end was cut by 4 bases, the J end by 11 bases, with 15 bases between. CDR3 length equals 12 residues. Germline values: CDR1 SGHNT, CDR2 YYREEE (reference sequence). The CDR3 is CASSPSTQVYTF. The CDR3 bases are TGTGCCAGCAGCCCTTCGACTCAGGTGTACACCTTC.

The chain has TRBV30 and TRBJ2-1; D possibly uses TRBD1 or TRBD2 (5 bases each). V was shortened by 2 bases and J by 0 bases, with 17 bases between the two germline ends. The CDR3 sequence is 17 residues long. The V gene's germline CDR1 is GTSNPN and CDR2 SVGIG (reference sequence). The CDR3 nucleotides are TGTGCCTGGAGTCAAGCCCTTGGGACCCACTCCTACAATGAGCAGTTCTTC. Amino acids: CAWSQALGTHSYNEQFF. Full variable domain (missing parts from reference TRBV30 and TRBJ2-1): SQTIHQWPATLVQPVGSPLSLECTVEGTSNPNLYWYRQAAGRGLQLLFYSVGIGQISSEVPQNLSASRPQDRQFILSSKKLLLSDSGFYLCAWSQALGTHSYNEQFFGPGTRLTVL.

This clone was seen a single time. V gene TRBV9 combines with J gene TRBJ2-1; TRBD2 matches at 10 bases. The CDR3 loop spans 15 amino acids. The V and J ends lost 0 bases and 6 bases, in that order; junction bases with no gene match: 3. Germline V gene data show CDR1 as SGDLS and CDR2 as YYNGEE. CDR3: CASSVVSGRANEQFF. CDR3 DNA sequence: TGTGCCAGCAGCGTAGTAAGCGGGAGGGCCAATGAGCAGTTCTTC.

About this clone: A read error may produce the germline difference seen at one junction end. The J gene is TRBJ2-7, the V gene TRBV2, with D tentatively TRBD2 (5 bases). Per the germline V gene, CDR1 is SNHLY and CDR2 is FYNNEI. This CDR3 has 13 residues. The chain's CDR3 is CASSETQEVMARF. CDR3 sequence (DNA): TGTGCCAGCAGTGAAACGCAGGAGGTGATGGCGCGATTC.

The chain employs TRBV30 and TRBJ1-5, with 8 bases fitting TRBD1. J was trimmed by 9 bases and V by 1 base; bases with no gene match: 8. The length of the CDR3 is 14 residues. Germline-derived CDR1 and CDR2 are GTSNPN and SVGIG (reference sequence). DNA of the CDR3: TGTGCCTGGAGTGGGACAGGGCCTAAATGGCCCCAGCATTTT. Its translation: CAWSGTGPKWPQHF.

The chain carries TRBV28 and TRBJ2-3; 7 nucleotides agree with TRBD2. Germline V lookup: CDR1 MDHEN, CDR2 SYDVKM. With V trimmed by 5 bases and J by 0 bases, 5 bases remained unmatched. CDR3 length: 15 residues. The CDR3 loop is CASSHLGLSTDTQYF. CDR3 in DNA: TGTGCCAGCAGTCACCTGGGACTAAGCACAGATACGCAGTATTTT.

This sequence joins TRBV29-1 and TRBJ1-1, with D perhaps matching TRBD1 (5 bases). The CDR3 totals 12 residues. The V end was cut by 6 bases, the J end by 3 bases, with 11 bases between. Germline values: CDR1 SQVTM, CDR2 ANQGSEA. CDR3 sequence: CSVGRLDTEAFF. The DNA of the CDR3 is TGCAGCGTGGGACGGTTGGACACTGAAGCTTTCTTT.

This rearrangement joins TRBV30 to TRBJ1-4; D ambiguous. The V gene lost 6 bases and the J gene lost 6 bases, with 23 bases spanning the gap. The CDR3 totals 16 residues. In germline, CDR1 is GTSNPN, CDR2 SVGIG (reference sequence). The CDR3 is CACTRRLRLEDEKLFF. The CDR3 region has the DNA TGTGCCTGCACTCGAAGACTGCGCCTGGAGGATGAAAAACTGTTTTTT.